This entry concerns a single TCR beta chain. The data belong to a study of OX40 agonist ivuxolimab in advanced cancers. The wider study: Prior therapy, whether anti-PD-1, anti-PD-L1 or anti-CTLA-4, was allowed, and approximately 37% had some.

V shed 1 base and J shed 2 bases, with 9 bases lying between them. The CDR3 extends over 15 amino acids. The germline V gene encodes CDR1 SEHNR and CDR2 FQNEAQ (reference sequence). Sequencing was performed with immunoSEQ multiplex PCR; in TCRdb, only in-frame clones are kept and a portion is missing. The data contain tens of thousands of clones, around nine tenths of them singletons. The chain uses TRBV7-9 and TRBJ1-3; possible D gene TRBD1, 6 bases. Source: CD4+ or CD8+ T cells sorted from blood, taken in a trial of the OX40 agonist ivuxolimab. The clonotype originates from an adult with an advanced solid tumor such as melanoma, head and neck, liver or kidney cancer. CDR3 nucleotides: TGTGCCAGCAGCTTAGGTTGGGACACTGGAAACACCATATATTTT. It yields the protein CASSLGWDTGNTIYF.